The source of this T cell receptor beta chain is a study of response to subunit inactivated influenza vaccine. TCRdb itself ran the RT-PCR reads through MiXCR, one entry per CDR3 protein. Of around 580,000 distinct CDR3 sequences listed, around 13% are singletons. Germline V gene sequence: CDR1 SGHAT, CDR2 FQNNGV. The V and J ends lost 2 bases and 3 bases respectively, with 10 bases between them. The CDR3 has 14 amino acids. The chain combines TRBV11-2 with TRBJ2-5, with D maybe TRBD2 (5 bases). This sample comprised PBMCs from blood, obtained approximately 12 days after vaccination. This clonotype originated in a man in his fifties who received an inactivated influenza vaccine. The CDR3 DNA is TGTGCCAGCAGCTTAATGGCGGGTGAAGAGACCCAGTACTTC. Translating it yields CASSLMAGEETQYF.